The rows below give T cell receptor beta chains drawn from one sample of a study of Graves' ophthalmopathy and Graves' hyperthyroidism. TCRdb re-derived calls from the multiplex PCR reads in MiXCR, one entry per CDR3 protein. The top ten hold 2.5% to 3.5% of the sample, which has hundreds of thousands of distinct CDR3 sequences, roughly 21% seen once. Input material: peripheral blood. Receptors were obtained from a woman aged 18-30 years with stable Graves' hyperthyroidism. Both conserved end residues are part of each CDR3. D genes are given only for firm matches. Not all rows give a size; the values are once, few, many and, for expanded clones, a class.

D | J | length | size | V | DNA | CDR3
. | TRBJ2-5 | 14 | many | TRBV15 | TGTGCCACCAGCAGAGACGCTAGACAAGAGACCCAGTACTTC | CATSRDARQETQYF
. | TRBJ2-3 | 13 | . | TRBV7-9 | TGTGCCAGCAGCCCTTCTCTGGAAGATACGCAGTATTTT | CASSPSLEDTQYF
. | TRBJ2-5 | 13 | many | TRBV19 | TGTGCCAGTAGTATACAACGGAAAGAGACCCAGTACTTC | CASSIQRKETQYF
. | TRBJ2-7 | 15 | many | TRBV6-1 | TGTGCCAGCAGACAAGCGGGTCCCTTATACTACGAGCAGTACTTC | CASRQAGPLYYEQYF
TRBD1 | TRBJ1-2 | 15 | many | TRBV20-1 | TGCAGTGCTAGTCGGACAGGGGGCGCCCTAAGTGGCTACACCTTC | CSASRTGGALSGYTF
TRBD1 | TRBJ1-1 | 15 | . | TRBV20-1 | TGCAGTGCAAAGCCGGGACAGGGGGCGCAGACTGAAGCTTTCTTT | CSAKPGQGAQTEAFF
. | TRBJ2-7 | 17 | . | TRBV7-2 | TGTGCCAGCAGCTTAGCTCCCCCGAGGATTGTGGCCTACGAGCAGTACTTC | CASSLAPPRIVAYEQYF
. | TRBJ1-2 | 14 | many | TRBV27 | TGTGCCAGCACCCCCCTCCCAGCTAACTATGGCTACACCTTC | CASTPLPANYGYTF
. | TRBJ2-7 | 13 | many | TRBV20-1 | TGCAGTGCTAAGGGGCGGGGCTACTACGAGCAGTACTTC | CSAKGRGYYEQYF
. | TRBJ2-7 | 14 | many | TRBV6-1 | TGTGCCAGCACCGCTGGCAGGTCCAAGGACGAGCAGTACTTC | CASTAGRSKDEQYF
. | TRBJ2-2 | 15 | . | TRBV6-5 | TGTGCCAGCAGTTACTCATCAGGGTACACCGGGGAGCTGTTTTTT | CASSYSSGYTGELFF
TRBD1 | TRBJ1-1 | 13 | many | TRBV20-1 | TGCAGTGCTCCCGGGACAGGGAACACTGAAGCTTTCTTT | CSAPGTGNTEAFF
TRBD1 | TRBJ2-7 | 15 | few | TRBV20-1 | TGCAGTGCTGAGGGGGGGGACAGGGGGCCCTACGAGCAGTACTTC | CSAEGGDRGPYEQYF
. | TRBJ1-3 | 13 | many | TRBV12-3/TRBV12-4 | TGTGCCAGCACCTTGAGCTCTGGAAACACCATATATTTT | CASTLSSGNTIYF
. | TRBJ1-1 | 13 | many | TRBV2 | TGTGCCAGCAGTGTCACTCAGAACACTGAAGCTTTCTTT | CASSVTQNTEAFF
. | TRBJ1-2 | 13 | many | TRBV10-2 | TGCGCCAGCAGACCTGGACGTAAAAACGGCTACACCTTC | CASRPGRKNGYTF
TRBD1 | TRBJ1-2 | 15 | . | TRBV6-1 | TGTGCCAGCAGTCGACGGACAGGGGGCGACTATGGCTACACCTTC | CASSRRTGGDYGYTF
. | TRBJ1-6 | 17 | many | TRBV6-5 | TGTGCCAGCAGTTATATGGAGCAGAGCTCCTATAATTCACCCCCCCACTTT | CASSYMEQSSYNSPPHF
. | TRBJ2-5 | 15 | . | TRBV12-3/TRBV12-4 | TGTGCCAGCCGCCGCGGCACCGAACCCCAAGAGACCCAGTACTTC | CASRRGTEPQETQYF
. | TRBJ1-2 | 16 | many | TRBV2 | TGTGCCAGCAGTGCCAACAGGGACTCTTCTAACTATGGCTACACCTTC | CASSANRDSSNYGYTF
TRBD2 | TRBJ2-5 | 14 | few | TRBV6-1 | TGTGCCAGCAGTGTGGGCGGGAGGGGAGAGACCCAGTACTTC | CASSVGGRGETQYF
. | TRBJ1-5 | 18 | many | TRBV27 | TGTGCCAGCAGTTTATATTCTCTGGGAAGCGCTGGCAATCAGCCCCAGCATTTT | CASSLYSLGSAGNQPQHF
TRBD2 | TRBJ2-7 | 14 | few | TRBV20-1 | TGCAGTGCTAGAGCTGGGACTAGAGGCCTCGAGCAGTACTTC | CSARAGTRGLEQYF
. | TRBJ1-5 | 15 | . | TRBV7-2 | TGTGCCAGCAGTGCCTCGGGACAAGGCAATCAGCCCCAGCATTTT | CASSASGQGNQPQHF
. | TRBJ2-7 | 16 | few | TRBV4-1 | TGCGCCAGCAGCCAAGCGTTCAGCCAGCTCTACGTCGAGCAGTACTTC | CASSQAFSQLYVEQYF
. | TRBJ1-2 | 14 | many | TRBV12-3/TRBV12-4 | TGTGCCAGCAGTTTGGGGCAGGGGCTCGATGGCTACACCTTC | CASSLGQGLDGYTF
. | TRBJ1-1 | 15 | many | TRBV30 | TGTGCCTGGAGATTTAAGCGACCCTGGAACACTGAAGCTTTCTTT | CAWRFKRPWNTEAFF
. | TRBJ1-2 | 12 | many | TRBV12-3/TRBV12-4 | TGTGCCAGCAGTACACGAAACTATGGCTACACCTTC | CASSTRNYGYTF
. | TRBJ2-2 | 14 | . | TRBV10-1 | TGCGCCAGCAGTGCCGTAGGATACACCGGGGAGCTGTTTTTT | CASSAVGYTGELFF
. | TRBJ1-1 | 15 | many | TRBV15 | TGTACCACCAGCAGTAGGCAGGGAGGGGACACTGAAGCTTTCTTT | CTTSSRQGGDTEAFF
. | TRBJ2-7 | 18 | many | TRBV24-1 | TGTGCCACCAGTGATTTGTCGGGGGACGCATCCCAATTTTACGAGCAGTACTTC | CATSDLSGDASQFYEQYF
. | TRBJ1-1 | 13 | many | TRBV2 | TGTGCCAGCGCGAGGGTTCCGAACACTGAAGCTTTCTTT | CASARVPNTEAFF
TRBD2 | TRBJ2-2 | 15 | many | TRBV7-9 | TGTGCCAGCAGGGCACTAGCGGGAGATACCGGGGAGCTGTTTTTT | CASRALAGDTGELFF
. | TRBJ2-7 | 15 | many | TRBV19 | TGTGCCAGTAGTGCCCGGGCAGGTGCCTTCTACGAGCAGTACTTC | CASSARAGAFYEQYF
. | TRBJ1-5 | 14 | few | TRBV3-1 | TGTGCCAGCAGCCAGGGGACCCAAGATCAGCCCCAGCATTTT | CASSQGTQDQPQHF
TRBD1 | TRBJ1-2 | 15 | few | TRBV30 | TGTGCCTGTCAAGGGCGGCAGGGGGACCTCTATGGCTACACCTTC | CACQGRQGDLYGYTF
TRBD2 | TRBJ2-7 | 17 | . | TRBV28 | TGTGCCAGCACACCCCCTCCAGAGCGGGGGGTATCCTACGAGCAGTACTTC | CASTPPPERGVSYEQYF
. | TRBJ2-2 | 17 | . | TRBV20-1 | TGCAGTGCTAGAGAAACACCGGACAGAGTTACCACCGGGGAGCTGTTTTTT | CSARETPDRVTTGELFF
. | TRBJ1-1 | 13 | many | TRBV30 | TGTGCCTGTGCCGGGACGGGTAGAACTGAAGCTTTCTTT | CACAGTGRTEAFF
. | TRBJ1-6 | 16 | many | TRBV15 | TGTGCCACCAGCAGAGATAGGGGGTACTCAAATTCACCCCTCCACTTT | CATSRDRGYSNSPLHF
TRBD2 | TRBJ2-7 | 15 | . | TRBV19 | TGTGCCAGTAGCCCGAGAGTAGCGGGGGCCCACGAGCAGTACTTC | CASSPRVAGAHEQYF
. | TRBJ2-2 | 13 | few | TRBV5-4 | TGTGCCAGCAGCCCTCTTAATAGCGGGGAGCTGTTTTTT | CASSPLNSGELFF
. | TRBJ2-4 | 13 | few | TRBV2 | TGTGTCAGCCCGGAGGGGGAAGCGAACATTCAGTACTTC | CVSPEGEANIQYF
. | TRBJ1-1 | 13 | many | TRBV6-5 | TGTGCCAGCAGTTACTCGAGACAGATTGAAGCTTTCTTT | CASSYSRQIEAFF
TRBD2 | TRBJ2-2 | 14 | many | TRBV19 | TGTGCCAGTATCAAAGTAGCGGGGTCCGGGGAGCTGTTTTTT | CASIKVAGSGELFF
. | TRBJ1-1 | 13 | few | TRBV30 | TGTGCCTGGAGTTCAGAGACCTACACTGAAGCTTTCTTT | CAWSSETYTEAFF
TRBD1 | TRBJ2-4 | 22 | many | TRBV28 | TGTGCCAGCAGTTTATTCTTCGGGACAGGGGGCGCGGGGGGGAGAGCCAAAAACATTAAGTACTTC | CASSLFFGTGGAGGRAKNIKYF
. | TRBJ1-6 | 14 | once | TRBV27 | TGTGCCAGCAGTTTACAGGCCTATAATTCACCCCTCCACTTT | CASSLQAYNSPLHF